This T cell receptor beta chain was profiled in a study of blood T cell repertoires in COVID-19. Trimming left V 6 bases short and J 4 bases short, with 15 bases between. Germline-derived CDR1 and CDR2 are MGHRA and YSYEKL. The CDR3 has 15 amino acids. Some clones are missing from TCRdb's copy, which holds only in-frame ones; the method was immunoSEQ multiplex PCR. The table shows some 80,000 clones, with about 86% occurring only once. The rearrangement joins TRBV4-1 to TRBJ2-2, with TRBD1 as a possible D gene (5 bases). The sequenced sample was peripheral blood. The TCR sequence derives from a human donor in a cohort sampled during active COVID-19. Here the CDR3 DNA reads TGCGCCAGCAGTGAAACCCGACAGATCACCGGGGAGCTGTTTTTT. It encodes CASSETRQITGELFF.